These 21 T cell receptor beta chains came from one sample sequenced in a study of blood T cell repertoires in COVID-19. The assay was immunoSEQ multiplex PCR, and TCRdb's table has in-frame clones only and misses some. The data hold some 150,000 clones, with roughly 84% observed a single time. Sequencing input: peripheral blood. Every receptor here comes from a man in his fifties or sixties who had recovered from COVID-19.

This clone was counted only a few times. The chain carries TRBV12-2 and TRBJ1-5; the table's D call TRBD1 went unverified against the DNA. TRBV12-2 is a listed pseudogene. The CDR3 covers 17 residues. The CDR3: CASRLAKNRCSNQPQHF. CDR3 bases: TGTGCAAGTCGCTTAGCAAAAAACAGGTGTAGCAATCAGCCCCAGCATTTT.

The chain combines TRBV25-1 with TRBJ2-5, with 7 bases aligning to TRBD2. V dropped 7 bases and J dropped 8; count of bases not matched to a gene: 16. Germline values: CDR1 MGHDK, CDR2 SYGVNS. The CDR3 is made up of 15 amino acids. DNA for the CDR3: TGTGCCAGCAACGGACCCATGGGAGGGTTTGATACCCAGTACTTC. Its protein product is CASNGPMGGFDTQYF. The variable domain in full, completed from reference TRBV25-1 and TRBJ2-5, reads EADIYQTPRYLVIGTGKKITLECSQTMGHDKMYWYQQDPGMELHLIHYSYGVNSTEKGDLSSESTVSRIRTEHFPLTLESARPSHTSQYLCASNGPMGGFDTQYFGPGTRLLVL.

This chain links TRBV12-3 or TRBV12-4 with TRBJ2-7; D is unclear. The V and J ends lost 2 bases and 3 bases respectively, with 8 bases between them. The CDR3 totals 13 residues. CDR3 protein: CASSLMAVYEQYF. The CDR3 region has the DNA TGTGCCAGCAGTTTAATGGCGGTCTACGAGCAGTACTTC.

V gene TRBV28 combines with J gene TRBJ1-3, with D unresolved. CDR1 and CDR2 from the germline V gene are MDHEN and SYDVKM. Deletions cut 1 base from V and 3 bases from J, with 10 bases between. The CDR3 has 15 amino acids. The CDR3 reads CASSLFHSIGNTIYF. CDR3 in DNA: TGTGCCAGCAGTTTATTCCACAGTATTGGAAACACCATATATTTT.

The chain has TRBV11-1 and TRBJ1-1, with D possibly being TRBD1 (6 bases). CDR1 and CDR2 (germline): SGHAT, FQDESV (reference sequence). The CDR3 consists of 13 residues. V shed 4 bases and J shed 3 bases, with 9 bases lying between them. This CDR3 is CASSSYRDTEAFF. CDR3 bases: TGTGCCAGCAGCTCTTACAGGGACACTGAAGCTTTCTTT.

This chain connects TRBV6-6 to TRBJ1-2; 10 bases fit TRBD1. CDR3 length: 14 amino acids. CDR1 is MNHNY, CDR2 SVGAGI, per germline (reference sequence). After removal of 6 bases from V and 6 bases from J, the junction contained 7 bases not matched to a gene. The CDR3, as DNA: TGTGCCAGCAGAACGACAGGGGGCCCGCATGGCTACACCTTC. It yields the protein CASRTTGGPHGYTF.

The chain couples TRBV7-9 to TRBJ1-1; 10 nucleotides line up with TRBD1. Germline CDR1 is SEHNR and CDR2 is FQNEAQ (reference sequence). V was clipped by 5 bases and J by 5 bases; unmatched bases: 8. CDR3 length equals 15 residues. The CDR3 DNA reads as TGTGCCAGCAGCAACCGACAGGGGGCGATAACTGAAGCTTTCTTT. This encodes CASSNRQGAITEAFF.

The table lists this clone with many counts. The chain couples TRBV7-6 to TRBJ2-7; a weak D match, TRBD1 (6 bases). V lost 1 base, J lost 3 bases, and 13 bases lay in between. Germline lookup yields CDR1 SGHVS and CDR2 FNYEAQ. This CDR3 has 15 residues. CDR3 DNA: TGTGCCAGCAGCTTAGAGTCAGGGGCACACTACGAGCAGTACTTC. Translating it yields CASSLESGAHYEQYF.

V and J are TRBV18 and TRBJ2-7; possible D gene TRBD1, 5 bases. The CDR3 consists of 12 residues. CDR1 and CDR2 (germline): KGHSH, LQKENI. V dropped 5 bases and J dropped 6 bases, with 11 bases sitting between them. CDR3 in DNA: TGTGCCAGCTCAGCCAGGGTAGGCGAGCAGTACTTC. Protein: CASSARVGEQYF.

This clone was counted many times. The chain uses TRBV2 and TRBJ1-2; D gene unclear. The CDR3 is 12 residues long. Germline loops: CDR1 SNHLY, CDR2 FYNNEI. Trimming took 4 bases from V and 0 from J, leaving 3 bases between them. CDR3 protein: CASSVSNYGYTF. In DNA, the CDR3 is TGTGCCAGCAGTGTATCTAACTATGGCTACACCTTC.

The table lists this clone with a count of one. The chain carries TRBV11-2 and TRBJ2-2; D may be TRBD1 (6 bases). Germline CDR1 reads SGHAT; CDR2 reads FQNNGV. Trimming stripped 2 bases from V and 0 bases from J, with 7 bases between. The CDR3 is made up of 15 amino acids. CDR3 sequence: CASSLYRANTGELFF. The CDR3 nucleotides read TGTGCCAGCAGCTTATACAGGGCGAACACCGGGGAGCTGTTTTTT.

The genes are TRBV12-3 or TRBV12-4 and TRBJ2-3; D is possibly TRBD1 (5 bases). This CDR3 region has 13 residues. Trimming removed 7 bases at V and 1 base at J, with 9 bases between. Here the CDR3 DNA reads TGTGCCAGCACTCAGGGCGGCACAGATACGCAGTATTTT. Its translation: CASTQGGTDTQYF.

The rearrangement joins TRBV29-1 to TRBJ2-7, with a possible D match to TRBD1 (6 bases). The V and J ends lost 0 bases and 3 bases respectively, with 9 bases between them. The CDR3 sequence is 13 residues long. Germline CDR1 is SQVTM and CDR2 is ANQGSEA. The CDR3 sequence is CSVEDPDSYEQYF. The CDR3 coding sequence is TGCAGCGTTGAAGATCCGGACAGCTACGAGCAGTACTTC.

V gene TRBV3-1 (or the pseudogene TRBV3-2) combines with J gene TRBJ1-2, with D perhaps TRBD1 (5 bases). CDR1 is LGHDT, CDR2 YNNKEL, per germline (reference sequence). The CDR3 runs to 11 residues. The ends were cut back, 8 bases at V and 5 bases at J, with 9 bases in the middle. CDR3 amino acids: CASSSGYGYTF. The CDR3 nucleotides read TGTGCCAGCTCCTCAGGGTATGGCTACACCTTC.

In its sample, this clone was seen a few times. This chain links TRBV6-6 with TRBJ2-7; maybe TRBD1 (6 bases). Trimming pared 6 bases from V and 0 bases from J, leaving 12 bases between. This CDR3 has 14 residues. Germline CDR1 reads MNHNY; CDR2 reads SVGAGI (reference sequence). The CDR3 spells CASSRTASSYEQYF. CDR3 nucleotides: TGTGCCAGCAGCAGGACAGCGAGCTCCTACGAGCAGTACTTC.

The chain employs TRBV5-8 and TRBJ1-6; D is unclear. The CDR3 contains 12 residues. V was clipped by 4 bases and J by 6 bases, with 5 bases between them. The germline CDR1 and CDR2 sequences are SGHTS and YDEGEE. In DNA form, the CDR3 reads TGTGCCAGCAGCACGGGTAATTCACCCCTCCACTTT. It encodes CASSTGNSPLHF.

The J gene is TRBJ2-1, the V gene TRBV7-3; tentatively, D is TRBD2 (5 bases). The CDR3 covers 12 residues. Per germline, CDR1 SGHTA and CDR2 FQGTGA. V dropped 3 bases and J dropped 14 bases, with 14 bases sitting between them. Here the CDR3 DNA reads TGTGCCAGCAGCTTGGAGCCTGGGAGAAAGTTCTTC. It is translated as CASSLEPGRKFF.

V usage is TRBV27 and J usage is TRBJ1-1; tentatively, D is TRBD1 (5 bases). The germline V gene has CDR1 MNHEY and CDR2 SMNVEV (reference sequence). CDR3 length equals 14 residues. V was trimmed by 5 bases and J by 9 bases, leaving 19 bases between them. The CDR3 DNA reads TGTGCCAGCAGTGAGCGACAGATTAGTAACCAAGCTTTCTTT. Translating it yields CASSERQISNQAFF.

The rearrangement uses TRBV18 and TRBJ1-3; D not certain. There are 17 residues in the CDR3. Germline V gives CDR1 KGHSH, CDR2 LQKENI. V was clipped by 2 bases and J by 0 bases, with 14 bases between them. The CDR3: CASSPTRQPPSGNTIYF. The CDR3 DNA reads TGTGCCAGCTCACCAACCAGACAACCTCCCTCTGGAAACACCATATATTTT.

This chain connects TRBV20-1 to TRBJ1-6; no clear D. The CDR3 has 14 amino acids. Germline V gene sequence: CDR1 DFQATT, CDR2 SNEGSKA (reference sequence). Trimming shortened V by 3 bases and J by 8 bases, and 14 bases separated the two germline ends. The CDR3 DNA reads as TGCAGTGCTAGTGGAAGAGTCGATTATTCACCCCTCCACTTT. It encodes CSASGRVDYSPLHF.

Notes on this clone: One end of the junction fails to match germline, which may point to a read error. The rearrangement links TRBV7-6 to TRBJ1-1; D unresolved. Germline CDR1 reads SGHVS; CDR2 reads FNYEAQ. This CDR3 region has 15 residues. The DNA for the CDR3 is TGTGCCAGCAGCGCTATCCCGGCACAGAACTCTGAAGCTTTCTTT. As protein: CASSAIPAQNSEAFF.